This T cell receptor (beta chain) was identified during a study of read filtering for tumor transcriptome and immune sequencing. Background on the study: IR-seq gave about 3.5 to 10.27 million TCR reads per sample; RNA-seq gave about 80 to 1,400. Study findings and constraints: Approximately 82% of IR-seq clonotypes had one read, totaling about 3.5% of reads; RNA-seq: 74.6% and 44.6%. RNA-seq captured clonotypes less deeply and reliably than IR-seq.

This library used about 360 ng RNA and molecular barcoded adaptors spanning alpha/delta and beta/gamma chains. MiXCR, applied by TCRdb to the reads, yields one record per CDR3 protein. Of tens of thousands of distinct CDR3 sequences listed, around 12% are singletons. This CDR3 has 15 amino acids. Looked up from germline, CDR1 is KGHDR and CDR2 is SFDVKD. V lost 4 bases to trimming and J lost 7 bases; unmatched junction nucleotides: 6. This clonotype was counted between two and nine times. Its matching antigen is unknown. The origin of this receptor is a donor at least 40 years old with multiple myeloma. Sequences were obtained from a population of CD138-negative cells sorted from bone marrow. The V and J genes are TRBV24-1 and TRBJ2-1, with 10 bases lining up with TRBD1. CDR3: CATSEGGTGVNEQFF. CDR3 DNA: TGTGCCACCAGTGAGGGGGGGACAGGGGTTAATGAGCAGTTCTTC.